The 18 T cell receptor beta chains below all came from one sample that was sequenced in a study of monozygotic twins with inflammatory bowel disease. TCRdb processed the 5' RACE reads again and assigns one entry to each CDR3 protein, with no DNA. Its listing shows approximately 380,000 distinct CDR3 sequences. Sequencing input: blood. The receptors were sampled from a human donor with ulcerative colitis or Crohn's disease, or a healthy co-twin of an affected twin (not recorded which).

The chain has TRBV12-3 or TRBV12-4 and TRBJ1-1; absent DNA, TCRdb's TRBD1 call cannot be checked. The CDR3 consists of 15 residues. The CDR3 reads CASSFWDREHTEAFF.

The V call is TRBV5-6, the J call TRBJ1-5; with no DNA, the TCRdb D assignment of TRBD1 cannot be verified. CDR1 and CDR2 from the germline V gene are SGHDT and YYEEEE. The CDR3 has 15 amino acids. The CDR3 spells CASSLMTGTTQPQHF.

The chain combines TRBV24-1 with TRBJ2-7; checking the TCRdb D call of TRBD2 is not possible without DNA. Per germline, CDR1 KGHDR and CDR2 SFDVKD. This CDR3 is built from 15 residues. CDR3 sequence reads: CATSAPRGTSYEQYF.

The rearrangement uses TRBV3-1 and TRBJ1-6. CDR3 length: 15 amino acids. Germline CDR1 reads LGHDT; CDR2 reads YNNKEL (reference sequence). CDR3 loop: CASSRTEKNNSPLHF.

The chain joins TRBV18 to TRBJ1-5; the TCRdb D gene call, TRBD1, has no DNA to confirm it. Germline V gives CDR1 KGHSH, CDR2 LQKENI. The length of the CDR3 is 16 residues. The CDR3 protein is CASSPATGYSNQPQHF.

The chain recombines TRBV13 with TRBJ1-6. This CDR3 is built from 16 residues. CDR1 and CDR2 (germline): PRHDT, FYEKMQ (reference sequence). The chain's CDR3 is CASSLVSGSYNSPLHF.

This rearrangement joins TRBV6-1 to TRBJ1-6; with no DNA, the TCRdb D assignment of TRBD1 cannot be verified. Germline V CDR1 and CDR2: MNHNS, SASEGT. The CDR3 is made up of 14 amino acids. CDR3 sequence reads: CASRRQGIGSPLHF.

This chain uses TRBV21-1 with TRBJ1-4; TCRdb designates TRBD1, a call that cannot be tested without DNA. TRBV21-1 is tagged as a pseudogene. There are 13 residues in the CDR3. The CDR3 sequence is CASRQTTNEKLFF.

The CDR3 protein is CASNDRPAMYEQFF. The chain employs TRBV27 and TRBJ2-1. Germline V lookup: CDR1 MNHEY, CDR2 SMNVEV (reference sequence). This CDR3 contains 14 residues.

The chain recombines TRBV7-2 with TRBJ2-1; TCRdb outputs TRBD1, but without DNA this stays unchecked. CDR3 length: 15 amino acids. Germline CDR1 is SGHTA and CDR2 is FQGNSA. The CDR3 is CASSLDRAAYNEQFF. Full variable domain (missing parts from reference TRBV7-2 and TRBJ2-1): GAGVSQSPSNKVTEKGKDVELRCDPISGHTALYWYRQSLGQGLEFLIYFQGNSAPDKSGLPSDRFSAERTGGSVSTLTIQRTQQEDSAVYLCASSLDRAAYNEQFFGPGTRLTVL.

The rearrangement joins TRBV7-9 to TRBJ2-2; TCRdb designates TRBD1, a call that cannot be tested without DNA. The CDR3 runs to 14 residues. Germline values: CDR1 SEHNR, CDR2 FQNEAQ (reference sequence). The CDR3 loop is CASSEGGSDGELFF.

The V call is TRBV20-1, the J call TRBJ1-2. The CDR3 runs 12 residues. Germline V gene data show CDR1 as DFQATT and CDR2 as SNEGSKA (reference sequence). CDR3: CSASVGLGGYTF.

This rearrangement joins TRBV19 to TRBJ2-1; TCRdb indicates TRBD2, and absent DNA this call remains unverified. Germline-derived CDR1 and CDR2 are LNHDA and SQIVND (reference sequence). CDR3 size: 16 residues. The CDR3: CASSILLAGGYNEQFF.

V usage is TRBV27 and J usage is TRBJ1-5; TCRdb calls TRBD1, which cannot be checked without DNA. Germline CDR1 and CDR2: MNHEY and SMNVEV (reference sequence). The CDR3 covers 16 residues. This CDR3 is CASSSFGTGSNQPQHF.

The genes are TRBV5-1 and TRBJ2-5; TCRdb gives TRBD1 as the D gene, but with no DNA this cannot be confirmed. Germline loops: CDR1 SGHRS, CDR2 YFSETQ. The CDR3 is made up of 13 amino acids. The CDR3 protein is CASSSLNQETQYF.

The V call is TRBV4-2, the J call TRBJ1-5; checking the TCRdb D call of TRBD1 is not possible without DNA. The CDR3 runs 16 residues. Germline values: CDR1 LGHNA, CDR2 YNFKEQ. CDR3 sequence: CASSHRGRAGSQPQHF.

The CDR3: CSARGGGVLAKNIQYF. The chain combines TRBV20-1 with TRBJ2-4; there is no DNA to check the TCRdb D call of TRBD2. Germline V gene data show CDR1 as DFQATT and CDR2 as SNEGSKA (reference sequence). This CDR3 is built from 16 residues.

CDR3 sequence: CSARDRAFGGEQFF. The chain combines TRBV20-1 with TRBJ2-1; the TCRdb call, TRBD1, lacks DNA for checking. Germline values: CDR1 DFQATT, CDR2 SNEGSKA (reference sequence). This CDR3 spans 14 amino acids.